The T cell receptor beta chain under discussion was sequenced for a study of cytomegalovirus exposure and HLA in healthy donors. Study-level results: Rare TCR sequences dominated, though some public TCRs recurred in many donors. Three chains linked to CMV were shown in vitro to be specific for CMV antigens.

Separate from the approximately 700-subject first cohort was the approximately 130-subject validation cohort, to which the donors belonged. A remark on this clone: Its antigen remains unknown.

Clones were sequenced by immunoSEQ multiplex PCR, and TCRdb holds only the in-frame ones, with some missing. The profile shows approximately 99,000 clones, more than 90% of them singletons. This TCR was sampled from a woman aged 18-29 years in good health and CMV-seronegative. The sequenced sample consisted of PBMCs.

For the CDR3, the DNA is TGTGCCAGCAGCAAGGGACTAGCGGGGGGCCCATCCTACGAGCAGTACTTC. Its protein product is CASSKGLAGGPSYEQYF. The V gene is TRBV7-9, the J gene TRBJ2-7; 15 nucleotides line up with TRBD2. The CDR3 has 17 residues. Looked up from germline, CDR1 is SEHNR and CDR2 is FQNEAQ (reference sequence). V gave up 5 bases and J gave up 1 base; unmatched junction bases: 6.